Below, 9 T cell receptor beta chains from the same sample are listed, as sequenced in a study of technical replicates of blood from several donors. TCRdb's copy holds only in-frame clones and misses some; the assay was immunoSEQ multiplex PCR. Of under 90,000 clones in the sample, 95% to 97% were seen once. The sequenced sample consisted of T cells isolated from PBMCs. The receptors shown here come from a human donor in good health.

The genes are TRBV4-2 and TRBJ1-5, with unresolved D. V dropped 0 bases and J dropped 0 bases, with 6 bases sitting between them. Per germline, CDR1 LGHNA and CDR2 YNFKEQ. The CDR3 covers 15 residues. CDR3 nucleotides: TGTGCCAGCAGCCAAGATAGAAGTAGCAATCAGCCCCAGCATTTT. Amino acids: CASSQDRSSNQPQHF.

The chain recombines TRBV4-1 with TRBJ2-3, with 7 bases aligning to TRBD2. V gave up 8 bases and J gave up 2 bases; unmatched junction bases: 4. This CDR3 contains 13 residues. Germline V gene lookup returns CDR1 MGHRA and CDR2 YSYEKL. The CDR3, as DNA: TGCGCCAGCGCCGGGGGGAACACAGATACGCAGTATTTT. Amino acids: CASAGGNTDTQYF.

The gene calls are TRBV5-1 and TRBJ1-1, with TRBD1 matching over 7 bases. This CDR3 has 16 residues. V trimming: 4 bases; J trimming: 0 bases; junction bases outside the gene matches: 9. Germline loops: CDR1 SGHRS, CDR2 YFSETQ. In DNA form, the CDR3 reads TGCGCCAGCAGCCCTGACAGGGTCGGATTGAACACTGAAGCTTTCTTT. It codes for CASSPDRVGLNTEAFF.

The chain combines TRBV29-1 with TRBJ2-4; the D gene is possibly TRBD1 (5 bases). The ends were cut back, 4 bases at V and 7 bases at J, with 14 bases in the middle. The CDR3 runs 13 residues. CDR1 and CDR2 (germline): SQVTM, ANQGSEA. The DNA for the CDR3 is TGCAGCGTTGCAGGGTCGGTTGGGAACATTCAGTACTTC. Translation: CSVAGSVGNIQYF.

The chain is built from TRBV6-6 and TRBJ2-5, with 16 bases fitting TRBD2. CDR1 and CDR2 from the germline V gene are MNHNY and SVGAGI (reference sequence). Trimming took 4 bases from V and 5 from J; bases not matched to a gene: 1. The CDR3 runs 15 residues. CDR3 DNA sequence: TGTGCCAGCAGTTGGGGACTAGCGGGAGGGGAGACCCAGTACTTC. Protein: CASSWGLAGGETQYF.

The chain employs TRBV30 and TRBJ2-7; 7 nucleotides align to TRBD1. The CDR3 consists of 13 residues. Germline values: CDR1 GTSNPN, CDR2 SVGIG (reference sequence). V trimming: 3 bases; J trimming: 0 bases; junction bases outside the gene matches: 2. The CDR3 nucleotides are TGTGCCTGGAGATCAGGGGGCTCCTACGAGCAGTACTTC. Protein: CAWRSGGSYEQYF.

The chain links TRBV6-6 to TRBJ1-4; 8 bases are shared with TRBD1. This CDR3 has 15 residues. The germline CDR1 and CDR2 sequences are MNHNY and SVGAGI (reference sequence). With V trimmed by 7 bases and J by 7 bases, 11 bases remained unmatched. CDR3 nucleotides: TGTGCCAGCACCCCTCGGGGAACAGGGGGTGAAAAACTGTTTTTT. Amino acid sequence: CASTPRGTGGEKLFF.

This rearrangement joins TRBV4-1 to TRBJ2-1; D is ambiguous. The CDR3 is 13 residues long. Per germline, CDR1 MGHRA and CDR2 YSYEKL. V was trimmed by 3 bases and J by 10 bases, leaving 13 bases between them. The CDR3 nucleotides read TGCGCCAGCAGCCAGTCAGGCGTTACGGAGCAGTTCTTC. Translating gives CASSQSGVTEQFF.

This chain connects TRBV11-3 to TRBJ1-2; tentative D call: TRBD1 (6 bases). The CDR3 is 15 residues long. Trimming cost V 3 bases and J 8 bases, with 19 bases left between them. CDR1 is SGHNT, CDR2 YENEEA, per germline. As DNA, the CDR3 is TGTGCCAGCAGCTTGAGGCTTGGGGGCGATCGAGGCTACACCTTC. Translating gives CASSLRLGGDRGYTF.